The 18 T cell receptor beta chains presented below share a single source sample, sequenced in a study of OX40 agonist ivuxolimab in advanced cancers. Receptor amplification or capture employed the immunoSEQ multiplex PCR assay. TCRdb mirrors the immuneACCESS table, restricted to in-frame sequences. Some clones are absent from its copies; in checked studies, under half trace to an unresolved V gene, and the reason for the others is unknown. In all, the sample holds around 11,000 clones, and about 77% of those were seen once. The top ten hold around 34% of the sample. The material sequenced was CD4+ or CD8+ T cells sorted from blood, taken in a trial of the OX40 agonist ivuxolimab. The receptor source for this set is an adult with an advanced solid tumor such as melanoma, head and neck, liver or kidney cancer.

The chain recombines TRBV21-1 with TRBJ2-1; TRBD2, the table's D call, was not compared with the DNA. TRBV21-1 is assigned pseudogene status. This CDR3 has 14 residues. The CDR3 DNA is TGTGCCAGCAGCCGGGTCGGGGACTACAATGAGCAGTTCTTC. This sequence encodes CASSRVGDYNEQFF.

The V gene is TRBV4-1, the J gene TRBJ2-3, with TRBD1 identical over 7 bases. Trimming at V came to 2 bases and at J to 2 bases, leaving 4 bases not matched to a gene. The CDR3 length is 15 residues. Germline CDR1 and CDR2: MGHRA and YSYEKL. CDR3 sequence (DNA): TGCGCCAGCAGCCAACAGGACAGGCACACAGATACGCAGTATTTT. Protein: CASSQQDRHTDTQYF.

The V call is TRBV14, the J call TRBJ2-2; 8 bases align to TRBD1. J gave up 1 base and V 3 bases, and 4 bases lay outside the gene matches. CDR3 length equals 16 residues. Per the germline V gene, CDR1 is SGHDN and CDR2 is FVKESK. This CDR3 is CASSHLGTGNTGELFF. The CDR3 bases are TGTGCCAGCAGCCATCTGGGGACAGGGAACACCGGGGAGCTGTTTTTT.

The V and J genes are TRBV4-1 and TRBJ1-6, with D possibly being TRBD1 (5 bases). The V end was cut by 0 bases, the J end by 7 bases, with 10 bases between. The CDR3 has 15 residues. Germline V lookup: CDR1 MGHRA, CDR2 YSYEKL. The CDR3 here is CASSQDPGPNSPLHF. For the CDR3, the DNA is TGCGCCAGCAGCCAAGATCCAGGGCCCAATTCACCCCTCCACTTT.

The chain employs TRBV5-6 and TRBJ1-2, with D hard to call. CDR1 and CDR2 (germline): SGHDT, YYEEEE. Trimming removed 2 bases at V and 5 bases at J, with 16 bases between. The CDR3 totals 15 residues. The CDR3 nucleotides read TGTGCCAGCAGCTTAGGGCCCCCAGAAAAGTATGGCTACACCTTC. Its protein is CASSLGPPEKYGYTF.

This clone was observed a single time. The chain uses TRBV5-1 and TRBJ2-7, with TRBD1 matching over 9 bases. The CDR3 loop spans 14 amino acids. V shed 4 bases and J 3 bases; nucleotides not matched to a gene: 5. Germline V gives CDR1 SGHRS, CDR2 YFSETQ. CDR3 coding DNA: TGCGCCAGCAGCGGGGGGACAGGGATCTACGAGCAGTACTTC. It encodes CASSGGTGIYEQYF.

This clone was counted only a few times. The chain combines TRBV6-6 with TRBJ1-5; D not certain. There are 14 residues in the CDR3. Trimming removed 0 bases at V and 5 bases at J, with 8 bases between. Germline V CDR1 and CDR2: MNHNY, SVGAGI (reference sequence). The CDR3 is CASSYSVSHQPQHF. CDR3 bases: TGTGCCAGCAGTTACTCGGTCAGTCATCAGCCCCAGCATTTT.

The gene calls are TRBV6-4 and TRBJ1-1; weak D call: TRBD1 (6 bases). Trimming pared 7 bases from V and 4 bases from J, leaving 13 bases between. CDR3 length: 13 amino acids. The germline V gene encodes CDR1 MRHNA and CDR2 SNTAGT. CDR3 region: CASKRGEGTEAFF. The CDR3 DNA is TGTGCCAGCAAGAGGGGGGAGGGCACTGAAGCTTTCTTT.

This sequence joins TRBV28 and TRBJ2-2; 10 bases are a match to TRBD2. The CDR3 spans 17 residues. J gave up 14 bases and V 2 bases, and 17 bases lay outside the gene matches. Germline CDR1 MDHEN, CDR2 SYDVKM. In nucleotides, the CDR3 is TGTGCCAGCAGTTTAAGGCCTAGCGGGAGCCCCCGCGTGGTCCTGTTTTTT. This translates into CASSLRPSGSPRVVLFF.

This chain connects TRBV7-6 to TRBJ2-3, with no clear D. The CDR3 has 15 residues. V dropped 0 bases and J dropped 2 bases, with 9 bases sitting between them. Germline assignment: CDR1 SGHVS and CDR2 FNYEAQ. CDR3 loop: CASSLAPTVTDTQYF. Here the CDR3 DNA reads TGTGCCAGCAGCTTAGCGCCCACAGTCACAGATACGCAGTATTTT.

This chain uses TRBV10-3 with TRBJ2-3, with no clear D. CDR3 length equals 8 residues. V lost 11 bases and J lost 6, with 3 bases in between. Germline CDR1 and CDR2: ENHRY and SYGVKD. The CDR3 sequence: CAADTQYF. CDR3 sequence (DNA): TGTGCCGCCGATACGCAGTATTTT.

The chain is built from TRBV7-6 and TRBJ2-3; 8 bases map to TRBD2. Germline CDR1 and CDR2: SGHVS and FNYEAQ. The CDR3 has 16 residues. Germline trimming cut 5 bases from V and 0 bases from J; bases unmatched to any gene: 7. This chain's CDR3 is CASSELLAVSTDTQYF. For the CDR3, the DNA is TGTGCCAGCAGCGAACTACTAGCGGTCAGCACAGATACGCAGTATTTT.

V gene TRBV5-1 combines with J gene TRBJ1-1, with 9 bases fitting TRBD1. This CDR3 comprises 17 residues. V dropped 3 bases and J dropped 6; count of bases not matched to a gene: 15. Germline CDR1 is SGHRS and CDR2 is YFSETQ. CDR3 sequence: CASSWTGQGNRIPEAFF. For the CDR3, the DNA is TGCGCCAGCAGCTGGACGGGACAGGGTAATAGAATCCCTGAAGCTTTCTTT.

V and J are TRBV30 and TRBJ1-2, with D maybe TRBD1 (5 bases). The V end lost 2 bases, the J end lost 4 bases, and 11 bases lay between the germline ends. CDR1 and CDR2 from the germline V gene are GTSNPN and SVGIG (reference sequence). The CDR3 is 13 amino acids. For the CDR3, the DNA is TGTGCCTGGAGTACAACGGGGACCTATGGCTACACCTTC. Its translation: CAWSTTGTYGYTF.

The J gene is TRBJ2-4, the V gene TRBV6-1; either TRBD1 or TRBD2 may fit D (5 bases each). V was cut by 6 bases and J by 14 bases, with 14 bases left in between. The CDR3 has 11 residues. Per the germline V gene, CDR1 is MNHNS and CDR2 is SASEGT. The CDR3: CASRGWDGKYF. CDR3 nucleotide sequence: TGTGCCAGCAGGGGATGGGACGGAAAGTACTTC.

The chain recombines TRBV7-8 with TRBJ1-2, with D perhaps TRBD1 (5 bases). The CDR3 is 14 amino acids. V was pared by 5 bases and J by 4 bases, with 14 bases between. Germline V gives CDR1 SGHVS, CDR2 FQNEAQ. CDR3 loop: CASSGGGVSYGYTF. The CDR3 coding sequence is TGTGCCAGCAGCGGAGGAGGGGTGTCCTATGGCTACACCTTC.

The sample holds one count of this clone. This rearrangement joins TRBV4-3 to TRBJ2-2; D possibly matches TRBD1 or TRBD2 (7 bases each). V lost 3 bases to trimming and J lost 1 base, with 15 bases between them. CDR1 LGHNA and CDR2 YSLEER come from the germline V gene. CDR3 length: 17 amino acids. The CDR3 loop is CASSHGGTVGNTGELFF. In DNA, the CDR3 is TGCGCCAGCAGCCACGGGGGGACAGTTGGGAACACCGGGGAGCTGTTTTTT.

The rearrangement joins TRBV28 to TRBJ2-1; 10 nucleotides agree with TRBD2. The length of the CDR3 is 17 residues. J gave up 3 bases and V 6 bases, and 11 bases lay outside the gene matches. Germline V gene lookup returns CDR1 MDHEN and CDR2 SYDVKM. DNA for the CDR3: TGTGCCAGCAGCCAAACAGGGTCTAGCGGGAGCTACAATGAGCAGTTCTTC. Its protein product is CASSQTGSSGSYNEQFF.